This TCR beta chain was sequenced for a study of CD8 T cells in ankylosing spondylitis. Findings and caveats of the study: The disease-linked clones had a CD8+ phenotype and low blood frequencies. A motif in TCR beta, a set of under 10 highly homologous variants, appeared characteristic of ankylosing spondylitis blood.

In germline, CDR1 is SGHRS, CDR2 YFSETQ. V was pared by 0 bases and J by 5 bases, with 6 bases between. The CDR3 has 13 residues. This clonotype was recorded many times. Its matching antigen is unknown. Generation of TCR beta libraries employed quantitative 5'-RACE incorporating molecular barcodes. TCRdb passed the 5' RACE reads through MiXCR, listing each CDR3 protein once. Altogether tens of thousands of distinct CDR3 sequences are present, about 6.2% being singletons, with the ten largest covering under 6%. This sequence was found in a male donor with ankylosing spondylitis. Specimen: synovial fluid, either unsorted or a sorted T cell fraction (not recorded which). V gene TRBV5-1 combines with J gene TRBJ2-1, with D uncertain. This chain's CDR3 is CASSLATHNEQFF. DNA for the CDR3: TGCGCCAGCAGCTTGGCGACCCACAATGAGCAGTTCTTC.